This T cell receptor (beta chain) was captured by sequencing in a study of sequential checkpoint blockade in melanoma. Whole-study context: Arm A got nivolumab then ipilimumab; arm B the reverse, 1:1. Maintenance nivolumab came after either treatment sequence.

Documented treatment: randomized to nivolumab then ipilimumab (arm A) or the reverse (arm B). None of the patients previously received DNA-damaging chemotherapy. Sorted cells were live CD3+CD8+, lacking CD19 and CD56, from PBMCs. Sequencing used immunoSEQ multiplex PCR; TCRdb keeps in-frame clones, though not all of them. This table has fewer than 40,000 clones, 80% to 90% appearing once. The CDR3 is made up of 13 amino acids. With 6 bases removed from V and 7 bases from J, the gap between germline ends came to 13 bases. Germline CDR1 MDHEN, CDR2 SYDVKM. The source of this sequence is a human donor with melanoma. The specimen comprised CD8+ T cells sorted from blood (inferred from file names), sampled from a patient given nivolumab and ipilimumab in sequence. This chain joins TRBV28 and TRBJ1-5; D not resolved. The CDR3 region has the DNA TGTGCCAGCAGCCACACTACAACGCAGCCCCAGCATTTT. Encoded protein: CASSHTTTQPQHF.